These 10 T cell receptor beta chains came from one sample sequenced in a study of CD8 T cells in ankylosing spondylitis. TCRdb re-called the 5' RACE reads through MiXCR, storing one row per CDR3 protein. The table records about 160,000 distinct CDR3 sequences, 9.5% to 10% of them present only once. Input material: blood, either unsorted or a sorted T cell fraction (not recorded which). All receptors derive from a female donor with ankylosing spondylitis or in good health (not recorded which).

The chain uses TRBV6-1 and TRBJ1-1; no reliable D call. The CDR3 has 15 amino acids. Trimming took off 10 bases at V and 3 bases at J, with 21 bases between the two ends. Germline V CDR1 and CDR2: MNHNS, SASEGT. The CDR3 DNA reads TGTGCCATCGCCCCCCTGGCAGGCGTAGACACTGAAGCTTTCTTT. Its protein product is CAIAPLAGVDTEAFF.

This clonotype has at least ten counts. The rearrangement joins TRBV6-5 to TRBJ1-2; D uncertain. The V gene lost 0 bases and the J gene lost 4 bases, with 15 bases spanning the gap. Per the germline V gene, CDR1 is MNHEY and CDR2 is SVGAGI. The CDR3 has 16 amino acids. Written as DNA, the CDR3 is TGTGCCAGCAGTTACTCGACCCCCGGGCAGACCTATGGCTACACCTTC. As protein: CASSYSTPGQTYGYTF.

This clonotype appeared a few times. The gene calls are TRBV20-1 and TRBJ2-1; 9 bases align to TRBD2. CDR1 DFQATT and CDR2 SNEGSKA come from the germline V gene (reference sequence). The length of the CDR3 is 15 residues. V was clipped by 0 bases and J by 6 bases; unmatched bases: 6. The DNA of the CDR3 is TGCAGTGCTAGAGACCTAGCGGGGCCTGGCAATGAGCAGTTCTTC. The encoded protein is CSARDLAGPGNEQFF.

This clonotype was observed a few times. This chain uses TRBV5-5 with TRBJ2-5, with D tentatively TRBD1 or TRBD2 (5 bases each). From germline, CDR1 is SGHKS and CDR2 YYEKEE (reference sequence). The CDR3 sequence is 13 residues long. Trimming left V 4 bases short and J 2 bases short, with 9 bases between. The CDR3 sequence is CASSRDVQETQYF. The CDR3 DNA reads TGTGCCAGCAGCAGGGACGTTCAAGAGACCCAGTACTTC.

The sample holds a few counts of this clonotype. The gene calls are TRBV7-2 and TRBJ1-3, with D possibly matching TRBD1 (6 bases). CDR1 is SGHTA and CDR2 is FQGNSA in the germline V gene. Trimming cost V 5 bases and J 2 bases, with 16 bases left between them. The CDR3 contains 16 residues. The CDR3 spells CASSLGGANPGNTIYF. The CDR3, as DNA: TGTGCCAGCAGCCTAGGGGGGGCAAACCCTGGAAACACCATATATTTT.

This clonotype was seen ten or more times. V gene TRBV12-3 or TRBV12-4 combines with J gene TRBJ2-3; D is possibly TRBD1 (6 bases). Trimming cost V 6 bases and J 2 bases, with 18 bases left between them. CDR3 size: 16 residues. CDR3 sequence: CASRDRTEPHTDTQYF. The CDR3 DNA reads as TGTGCCAGCAGGGATCGGACAGAACCACACACAGATACGCAGTATTTT.

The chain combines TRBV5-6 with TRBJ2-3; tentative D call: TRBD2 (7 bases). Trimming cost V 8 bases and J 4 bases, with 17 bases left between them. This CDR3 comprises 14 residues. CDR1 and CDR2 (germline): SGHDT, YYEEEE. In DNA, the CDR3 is TGTGCCAGGAGCGCCGGGGGGCGTGCAGATACGCAGTATTTT. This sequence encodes CARSAGGRADTQYF.

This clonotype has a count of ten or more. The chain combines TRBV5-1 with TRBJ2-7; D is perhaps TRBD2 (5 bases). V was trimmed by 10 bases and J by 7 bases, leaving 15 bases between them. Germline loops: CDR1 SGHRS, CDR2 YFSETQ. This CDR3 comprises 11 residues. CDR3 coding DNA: TGCGCCTCCACAGACGGGATTGAGCAGTACTTC. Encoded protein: CASTDGIEQYF.

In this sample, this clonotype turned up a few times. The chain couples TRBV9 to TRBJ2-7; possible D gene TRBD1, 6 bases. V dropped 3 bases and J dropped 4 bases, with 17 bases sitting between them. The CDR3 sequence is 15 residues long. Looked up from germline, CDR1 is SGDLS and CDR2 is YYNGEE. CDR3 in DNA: TGTGCCAGCAGCGCGACAGGAGGCCTCCCTTACGAGCAGTACTTC. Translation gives CASSATGGLPYEQYF.

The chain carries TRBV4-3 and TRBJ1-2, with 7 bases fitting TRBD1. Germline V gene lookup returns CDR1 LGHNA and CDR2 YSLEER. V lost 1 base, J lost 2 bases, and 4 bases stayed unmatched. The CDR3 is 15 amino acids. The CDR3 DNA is TGCGCCAGCAGCCAAGTTAAGGGACAGAACTATGGCTACACCTTC. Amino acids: CASSQVKGQNYGYTF.